The sequence of this T cell receptor beta chain was determined in a study of cytomegalovirus exposure and HLA in healthy donors. About the research overall: A data release that came early held tens of millions of unique TCRs from HLA-typed donors.

Primers for the PCR totalled 60 Vbeta and 13 Jbeta. Sequencing was performed with immunoSEQ multiplex PCR; in TCRdb, only in-frame clones are kept and a portion is missing. The sample yields about 110,000 clones, under 80% seen once. This CDR3 contains 15 residues. Per the germline V gene, CDR1 is SGHRS and CDR2 is YFSETQ. With 2 bases clipped from V and 2 bases from J, the junction kept 2 bases outside the gene matches. The sequence was obtained from a middle-aged woman in good health and CMV-seropositive. The sample comprised PBMCs. V and J are TRBV5-1 and TRBJ1-4; 8 nucleotides line up with TRBD1. In nucleotides, the CDR3 is TGCGCCAGCAGCTTCAGGACAGGGACTAATGAAAAACTGTTTTTT. This sequence encodes CASSFRTGTNEKLFF.